This T cell receptor (beta chain) is from a study of control samples from healthy donors and cancer patients. Trimming removed 2 bases at V and 1 base at J, with 15 bases between. This CDR3 region has 17 residues. CDR1 is KGHSH, CDR2 LQKENI, per germline. Profiling relied on immunoSEQ multiplex PCR, and the TCRdb table lists in-frame clones only, not all of them. The sample holds around 55,000 clones, approximately 90% seen once. The sequenced sample consisted of PBMCs. This receptor was identified in a man aged 35 to 55 with colorectal cancer. This chain links TRBV18 with TRBJ1-5; D might be TRBD1 (6 bases). The CDR3 bases are TGTGCCAGCTCACCAAGGGGGGGGCCCGAAAGCAATCAGCCCCAGCATTTT. It is translated as CASSPRGGPESNQPQHF.